The sequence of this T cell receptor beta chain was determined in a study of T-cell reconstitution after alpha-beta-depleted transplantation in children. As it was prepared, the TCRbeta library received unique molecular identifiers. MiXCR, run by TCRdb on the PCR reads, gives a single entry per CDR3 protein. The sample has just under 550,000 distinct CDR3 sequences; 15% to 20% are singletons. V lost 2 bases, J lost 7 bases, and 8 bases stayed unmatched. CDR1 is SGDLS and CDR2 is YYNGEE in the germline V gene. This CDR3 comprises 14 residues. The TCR was taken from a human donor who donated a stem cell graft to a child with acute lymphoblastic leukemia. Source: PBMCs from the stem cell graft donor, taken from the stem cell graft. This rearrangement joins TRBV9 to TRBJ2-7; 8 positions agree with TRBD1. CDR3: CASSVTGAPWEQYF. In nucleotides, the CDR3 is TGTGCCAGCAGCGTGACAGGGGCCCCCTGGGAGCAGTACTTC.